This T cell receptor beta chain was captured by sequencing in a study of T cell responses to AZD1222 COVID-19 vaccine. Study results and caveats: Spike-specific TCR breadth and depth rose after two AZD1222 doses. Only a handful of people who got AZD1222 tested seropositive at baseline.

As concerns this clone: The antigen remains unidentified.

Generated by immunoSEQ multiplex PCR, the TCRdb table keeps only in-frame clones and is missing some. The sample has 250,000 to 300,000 clones, 94% seen once. The ends lost 7 bases at V and 10 bases at J; junction bases unmatched: 13. The CDR3 runs to 15 residues. CDR1 and CDR2 from the germline V gene are MNHEY and SVGAGI. The receptor was derived from an adult who received the AZD1222 COVID-19 vaccine. Specimen: peripheral blood, collected 28 days after the second AZD1222 dose. The rearrangement joins TRBV6-5 to TRBJ2-1; 10 nucleotides align to TRBD2. CDR3 DNA sequence: TGTGCCAGCACCCCCGAGATAGCGGGGGGTGGAGAGCAGTTCTTC. Its translation: CASTPEIAGGGEQFF.